These 19 T cell receptor beta chains share one sample of origin, sequenced in a study of graft-versus-host responses after intestinal transplantation. The data were produced by immunoSEQ multiplex PCR, yet TCRdb's version contains in-frame clones alone and is incomplete. The sample carries 96,000 or so clones, about 90% recorded once. The antigens of these receptors remain unknown. Specimen: unstimulated CD4+ T cells sorted from spleen or lymph node cells, collected before intestinal transplant. Receptors were obtained from a human donor who received an intestinal transplant.

The chain couples TRBV2 to TRBJ2-3; D is possibly TRBD2 (6 bases). This CDR3 region has 14 residues. CDR1 and CDR2 (germline): SNHLY, FYNNEI. Trimming shortened V by 5 bases and J by 2 bases, and 11 bases separated the two germline ends. CDR3 protein: CASSRVAVTDTQYF. The DNA for the CDR3 is TGTGCCAGCAGTAGGGTAGCGGTCACAGATACGCAGTATTTT.

The chain is built from TRBV5-1 and TRBJ1-5; D perhaps matches TRBD1 (6 bases). CDR3 length: 14 amino acids. The germline CDR1 and CDR2 sequences are SGHRS and YFSETQ. Trimming removed 5 bases at V and 6 bases at J, with 15 bases between. CDR3 in DNA: TGCGCCAGCAGTCTTCTCCAGGGGTCTCAGCCCCAGCATTTT. As protein: CASSLLQGSQPQHF.

The rearrangement uses TRBV21-1 and TRBJ2-5; the listed D gene, TRBD1, was not tested against the DNA. TRBV21-1 is tagged as a pseudogene. The CDR3 contains 16 residues. The CDR3 loop reads CASSIDRERPGETQYF. CDR3 nucleotides: TGTGCCAGCAGCATAGACAGGGAGAGACCGGGGGAGACCCAGTACTTC.

The rearrangement uses TRBV28 and TRBJ1-2; D ambiguous. The CDR3 runs to 14 residues. Germline CDR1 and CDR2: MDHEN and SYDVKM. The V end lost 5 bases, the J end lost 3 bases, and 13 bases lay between the germline ends. CDR3 in amino acids: CASSPIRSDYGYTF. DNA for the CDR3: TGTGCCAGCAGTCCCATTCGCAGCGACTATGGCTACACCTTC.

This clone occurred once. The V and J genes are TRBV18 and TRBJ1-1, with 8 bases that match TRBD1. V gave up 0 bases and J gave up 0 bases; unmatched junction bases: 9. This CDR3 comprises 18 residues. Looked up from germline, CDR1 is KGHSH and CDR2 is LQKENI. CDR3 DNA: TGTGCCAGCTCACCACCTGAAAACAGGGGGAGGTTGAACACTGAAGCTTTCTTT. Its protein product is CASSPPENRGRLNTEAFF.

The V gene is TRBV7-9, the J gene TRBJ2-7, with D perhaps TRBD2 (6 bases). The CDR3 extends over 15 amino acids. Trimming shortened V by 5 bases and J by 0 bases, and 14 bases separated the two germline ends. Germline V gene data show CDR1 as SEHNR and CDR2 as FQNEAQ (reference sequence). The CDR3 bases are TGTGCCAGCAGCGTACCGGGACTGGGCTCCTACGAGCAGTACTTC. Amino acids: CASSVPGLGSYEQYF.

The V and J genes are TRBV27 and TRBJ1-6; 9 positions match TRBD1. The V segment lost 2 bases and the J segment 6 bases; nucleotides outside the gene matches: 14. Germline CDR1 reads MNHEY; CDR2 reads SMNVEV (reference sequence). The CDR3 contains 19 residues. CDR3 loop: CASSLVGGTGRFLNSPLHF. In DNA form, the CDR3 reads TGTGCCAGCAGTTTAGTCGGCGGGACAGGGAGGTTTCTTAATTCACCCCTCCACTTT.

The chain couples TRBV6-6 to TRBJ2-7, with 13 positions matching TRBD2. J was trimmed by 5 bases and V by 6 bases; bases with no gene match: 4. This CDR3 spans 14 amino acids. CDR1 is MNHNY and CDR2 is SVGAGI in the germline V gene (reference sequence). The CDR3 nucleotides are TGTGCCAGCAGCAGACTAGCGGGAGGCCACGAGCAGTACTTC. Residues: CASSRLAGGHEQYF.

CDR3 DNA: TGCGCCAGCAGATGGGGACAGGTCTTTACTGAAGCTTTCTTT. As protein: CASRWGQVFTEAFF. This chain uses TRBV5-1 with TRBJ1-1; 8 bases match TRBD1. The CDR3 spans 14 residues. Germline loops: CDR1 SGHRS, CDR2 YFSETQ. Germline trimming cut 5 bases from V and 5 bases from J; bases unmatched to any gene: 8.

The chain has TRBV6-4 and TRBJ1-5, with D perhaps TRBD1 (5 bases). The germline V and J ends were trimmed by 3 bases and 9 bases, with 15 bases remaining between them. CDR3 size: 14 residues. Per germline, CDR1 MRHNA and CDR2 SNTAGT. The CDR3, as DNA: TGTGCCAGCAGTGATAGAAGGGGCAGAGGGCCCCAGCATTTT. Translating gives CASSDRRGRGPQHF.

The rearrangement joins TRBV6-5 to TRBJ2-7, with a possible D match to TRBD2 (7 bases). V dropped 5 bases and J dropped 5 bases, with 16 bases sitting between them. CDR1 MNHEY and CDR2 SVGAGI come from the germline V gene. This CDR3 is 14 amino acids long. The CDR3 DNA is TGTGCCAGCAGTGGGGGGGGGCTACGGGACGAGCAGTACTTC. This encodes CASSGGGLRDEQYF.

This clone has more than one count but fewer than ten. This CDR3 reads CASRDGTADEKLFF. CDR3 sequence (DNA): TGTGCCAGCAGAGATGGAACAGCGGATGAAAAACTGTTTTTT. The V gene is TRBV6-5, the J gene TRBJ1-4; unclear D gene. The germline CDR1 and CDR2 sequences are MNHEY and SVGAGI. The ends were cut back, 6 bases at V and 6 bases at J, with 14 bases in the middle. The CDR3 consists of 14 residues.

This sequence joins TRBV6-1 and TRBJ2-7; D perhaps matches TRBD2 (6 bases). Germline V gene sequence: CDR1 MNHNS, CDR2 SASEGT. The CDR3 spans 15 residues. Deletions cut 7 bases from V and 4 bases from J, with 20 bases between. The CDR3 sequence is CASTSGTEGQYEQYF. DNA for the CDR3: TGTGCCAGCACCTCCGGGACTGAGGGGCAGTACGAGCAGTACTTC.

The chain joins TRBV19 to TRBJ2-1; 13 positions agree with TRBD2. The CDR3 length is 18 residues. Per the germline V gene, CDR1 is LNHDA and CDR2 is SQIVND (reference sequence). V shed 4 bases and J 2 bases; nucleotides not matched to a gene: 8. The CDR3, as DNA: TGTGCCAGTAGTACGGGACTAGCGGGATTATCCCCCTACAATGAGCAGTTCTTC. Translated, it gives CASSTGLAGLSPYNEQFF.

The V call is TRBV27, the J call TRBJ2-3; 10 nucleotides agree with TRBD1. The V gene end was trimmed by 5 bases and the J gene end by 8 bases; junction bases not matched to a gene: 7. CDR3 length equals 14 residues. Germline V lookup: CDR1 MNHEY, CDR2 SMNVEV (reference sequence). CDR3 amino acids: CASSPDRGQATQYF. For the CDR3, the DNA is TGTGCCAGCAGTCCAGACAGGGGGCAGGCTACGCAGTATTTT.

V gene TRBV19 combines with J gene TRBJ1-2; 9 nucleotides agree with TRBD1. Germline V gene lookup returns CDR1 LNHDA and CDR2 SQIVND (reference sequence). The V gene end was trimmed by 9 bases and the J gene end by 9 bases; junction bases not matched to a gene: 11. The CDR3 consists of 13 residues. The CDR3 coding sequence is TGTGCCAGCTTAGAACAGGGGGCGCGAAGCTACACCTTC. Its protein is CASLEQGARSYTF.

This sequence joins TRBV18 and TRBJ1-5; no clear D. CDR1 and CDR2 from the germline V gene are KGHSH and LQKENI. This CDR3 is built from 12 residues. With 2 bases removed from V and 5 bases from J, the gap between germline ends came to 4 bases. The CDR3: CASSPSDQPQHF. The CDR3 nucleotides are TGTGCCAGCTCACCATCGGATCAGCCCCAGCATTTT.

This clone has only a few counts. Other DNA sequences of this sample code for an identical CDR3. The CDR3 region has the DNA TGTGCCAGCAGTTACTTAGCGGGGGATTCCTACGAGCAGTACTTC. It is translated as CASSYLAGDSYEQYF. This chain connects TRBV6-5 to TRBJ2-7, with TRBD2 identical over 9 bases. This CDR3 spans 15 amino acids. J gave up 1 base and V 1 base, and 2 bases lay outside the gene matches. CDR1 and CDR2 from the germline V gene are MNHEY and SVGAGI.

For this clone: The same CDR3 also results from other DNA sequences found in this sample. The V and J genes are TRBV5-1 and TRBJ2-7; D is possibly TRBD1 (5 bases). This CDR3 region has 12 residues. Trimming shortened V by 1 base and J by 4 bases, and 6 bases separated the two germline ends. CDR1 SGHRS and CDR2 YFSETQ come from the germline V gene. The CDR3 nucleotides are TGCGCCAGCAGCTTGTCAGGGTACGAGCAGTACTTC. Translated: CASSLSGYEQYF.